The present entry profiles one T cell receptor (beta chain) with its context. As yet, its antigen is unknown. This sample was included in a study of CD8 T cells in ankylosing spondylitis. Study outcomes and limitations: A subset of motif variants has previously been described in the synovial fluid and blood of reactive arthritis. The authors reported significant enrichment of disease-linked clones in matched ankylosing spondylitis synovial fluid. Researchers report that disease-linked clones proved CD8+ and relatively rare in peripheral blood. Ankylosing spondylitis blood appeared to carry a characteristic TCR beta motif of several highly homologous variants.

TCRdb reanalysed the 5' RACE reads using MiXCR and keeps one entry per CDR3 protein. The sample lists about 150,000 distinct CDR3 sequences, 44% seen once, with approximately 14% in the top ten. The germline V gene has CDR1 SGHTA and CDR2 FQGNSA. The CDR3 is made up of 13 amino acids. Trimming removed 2 bases at V and 3 bases at J, with 7 bases between. The V call is TRBV7-2, the J call TRBJ2-5; D is unresolved. The origin of this receptor is a male donor with ankylosing spondylitis. The material sequenced was synovial fluid, either unsorted or a sorted T cell fraction (not recorded which). The CDR3 coding sequence is TGTGCCAGCAGCTTAACGCCGGAAGAGACCCAGTACTTC. Amino acid sequence: CASSLTPEETQYF.